Each of the 19 T cell receptor beta chains below was sequenced from the same sample in a study of T-cell reconstitution after alpha-beta-depleted transplantation in children. Unique molecular identifiers tagged the TCRbeta library. From the PCR reads, TCRdb called clonotypes with MiXCR, one entry per CDR3 protein. The data contain about 260,000 distinct CDR3 sequences, around 8% of them singletons. The sample consisted of PBMCs, mostly from graft donor cells, taken 180 days after TCRalphabeta/CD19-depleted stem cell transplant. The source of these receptors is a male patient between 5 and 17 years old who had a stem cell transplant for acute lymphoblastic leukemia, so the T cells may come from the graft donor.

In its sample, this clonotype was seen many times. V is TRBV5-1 and J is TRBJ2-5; D may be TRBD2 (5 bases). Trimming stripped 0 bases from V and 8 bases from J, with 11 bases between. Germline CDR1 SGHRS, CDR2 YFSETQ. The CDR3 length is 13 residues. As DNA, the CDR3 is TGCGCCAGCAGCTTGGGAGGGAGTCGAACCCAGTACTTC. Protein product: CASSLGGSRTQYF.

This clonotype has at least ten counts. The V gene is TRBV7-2, the J gene TRBJ1-5; no reliable D call. Trimming took off 1 base at V and 4 bases at J, with 17 bases between the two ends. CDR1 is SGHTA and CDR2 is FQGNSA in the germline V gene. There are 17 residues in the CDR3. For the CDR3, the DNA is TGTGCCAGCAGCTTAGGTAGAATCGGTCCCAGGAATCAGCCCCAGCATTTT. Translation: CASSLGRIGPRNQPQHF.

Many counts were recorded for this clonotype. J is TRBJ2-1 and V is TRBV11-2; no clear D. Trimming left V 3 bases short and J 2 bases short, with 8 bases between. The germline V gene encodes CDR1 SGHAT and CDR2 FQNNGV. The CDR3 spans 14 residues. For the CDR3, the DNA is TGTGCCAGCAGCTTTGGGTTCCCCTACAATGAGCAGTTCTTC. Amino acids: CASSFGFPYNEQFF.

This clonotype was recorded at least ten times. The genes are TRBV29-1 and TRBJ1-2, with 7 bases identical to TRBD1. J was trimmed by 4 bases and V by 5 bases; bases with no gene match: 1. CDR1 is SQVTM, CDR2 ANQGSEA, per germline. The CDR3 has 11 amino acids. CDR3 bases: TGCAGCGTTCGGGACAGCTATGGCTACACCTTC. Translating gives CSVRDSYGYTF.

This clonotype was counted at least ten times. The chain joins TRBV29-1 to TRBJ1-2; no definite D call. The germline CDR1 and CDR2 sequences are SQVTM and ANQGSEA. The CDR3 loop spans 11 amino acids. Trimming cost V 3 bases and J 1 base, with 3 bases left between them. The CDR3 is CSVDHNYGYTF. DNA for the CDR3: TGCAGCGTTGACCATAACTATGGCTACACCTTC.

This clonotype appeared a few times. J is TRBJ2-2 and V is TRBV3-1, with 7 bases lining up with TRBD2. CDR1 is LGHDT, CDR2 YNNKEL, per germline (reference sequence). The CDR3 has 15 amino acids. Trimming took 2 bases from V and 6 from J; bases not matched to a gene: 6. The CDR3 region is CASSQRLAVAGELFF. CDR3 nucleotide sequence: TGTGCCAGCAGCCAACGACTAGCAGTAGCCGGGGAGCTGTTTTTT.

This clonotype was detected a few times. V is TRBV10-3 and J is TRBJ1-2; TRBD1 is a possible D gene (5 bases). The V end lost 4 bases, the J end lost 2 bases, and 11 bases lay between the germline ends. CDR1 is ENHRY and CDR2 is SYGVKD in the germline V gene. The CDR3 runs 14 residues. This CDR3 reads CAISAGRGNYGYTF. The CDR3 coding sequence is TGTGCCATCAGTGCGGGACGGGGAAACTATGGCTACACCTTC.

This clonotype was seen ten or more times. The J gene is TRBJ2-2, the V gene TRBV3-1; D is ambiguous. CDR3 size: 14 residues. Germline V gives CDR1 LGHDT, CDR2 YNNKEL (reference sequence). V lost 3 bases and J lost 1, with 6 bases in between. CDR3: CASSQGRNTGELFF. The CDR3 region has the DNA TGTGCCAGCAGCCAGGGTAGGAACACCGGGGAGCTGTTTTTT.

This clonotype has ten or more counts. J is TRBJ2-7 and V is TRBV28; D may be TRBD1 (5 bases). CDR3 length equals 13 residues. Per the germline V gene, CDR1 is MDHEN and CDR2 is SYDVKM. With 1 base removed from V and 7 bases from J, the gap between germline ends came to 11 bases. The CDR3 DNA is TGTGCCAGCAGTTTATCTGGCAGGGAAGAGCAGTACTTC. As protein: CASSLSGREEQYF. The full variable domain, completed using reference TRBV28 and TRBJ2-7, is DVKVTQSSRYLVKRTGEKVFLECVQDMDHENMFWYRQDPGLGLRLIYFSYDVKMKEKGDIPEGYSVSREKKERFSLILESASTNQTSMYLCASSLSGREEQYFGPGTRLTVT.

This clonotype was recorded at least ten times. The chain is built from TRBV5-1 and TRBJ1-1; TRBD1 is a possible D gene (6 bases). The germline V and J ends were trimmed by 4 bases and 2 bases, with 18 bases remaining between them. The CDR3 covers 16 residues. Germline V gives CDR1 SGHRS, CDR2 YFSETQ. The CDR3, as DNA: TGCGCCAGCAGCCCCCTAAGGGGGGCGCGAAACACTGAAGCTTTCTTT. Its protein is CASSPLRGARNTEAFF.

This clonotype was seen a few times. This chain connects TRBV12-3 or TRBV12-4 to TRBJ1-5, with a possible D match to TRBD1 (5 bases). V was shortened by 3 bases and J by 4 bases, with 10 bases between the two germline ends. The CDR3 length is 14 residues. CDR3: CASSFGRTNQPQHF. CDR3 DNA sequence: TGTGCCAGCAGTTTTGGCAGGACAAATCAGCCCCAGCATTTT.

This clonotype occurred many times. The chain links TRBV4-2 to TRBJ2-1, with 9 bases that match TRBD1. Germline V gene sequence: CDR1 LGHNA, CDR2 YNFKEQ. This CDR3 has 14 amino acids. The J segment lost 9 bases and the V segment lost 0 bases, leaving 3 bases of the junction unmatched. The CDR3 nucleotides read TGTGCCAGCAGCCAAGATCGGGACAGGGTTGAGCAGTTCTTC. Its protein product is CASSQDRDRVEQFF.

This clonotype was detected many times. V usage is TRBV20-1 and J usage is TRBJ2-1; weak D call: TRBD2 (6 bases). The CDR3 has 16 residues. The germline V and J ends were trimmed by 0 bases and 0 bases, with 12 bases remaining between them. CDR1 is DFQATT and CDR2 is SNEGSKA in the germline V gene (reference sequence). CDR3 in amino acids: CSARDPAGSSYNEQFF. DNA for the CDR3: TGCAGTGCTAGAGATCCGGCGGGGAGCTCCTACAATGAGCAGTTCTTC.

This rearrangement joins TRBV18 to TRBJ1-1; no definite D call. Trimming removed 3 bases from V and 0 bases from J, with 11 bases in between. The CDR3 contains 15 residues. Germline loops: CDR1 KGHSH, CDR2 LQKENI. CDR3 sequence reads: CASSPDGDLNTEAFF. The CDR3 DNA sequence: TGTGCCAGCTCACCCGACGGGGATTTGAACACTGAAGCTTTCTTT.

This clonotype has ten or more counts. This chain joins TRBV20-1 and TRBJ1-1; D gene ambiguous. This CDR3 spans 15 amino acids. CDR1 and CDR2 (germline): DFQATT, SNEGSKA (reference sequence). Between the trimmed V and J ends, which lost 3 bases and 7 bases, there was a span of 21 bases. The CDR3 sequence is CSASHDRTGSLEAFF. The CDR3 DNA reads as TGCAGTGCTAGTCACGATAGGACTGGTTCCCTTGAAGCTTTCTTT.

This clonotype was seen many times. The V and J genes are TRBV9 and TRBJ2-7; TRBD1 matches at 9 bases. The CDR3 spans 14 residues. The germline CDR1 and CDR2 sequences are SGDLS and YYNGEE. The ends lost 4 bases at V and 4 bases at J; junction bases unmatched: 6. This chain's CDR3 is CASSFGQGPYEQYF. The CDR3 DNA reads TGTGCCAGCAGCTTTGGACAGGGGCCTTACGAGCAGTACTTC.

The V and J genes are TRBV7-8 and TRBJ1-2, with D tentatively TRBD1 (6 bases). V was cut by 2 bases and J by 7 bases, with 11 bases left in between. The CDR3 is 13 amino acids. Germline loops: CDR1 SGHVS, CDR2 FQNEAQ. This CDR3 is CASSLRGGTGYTF. In nucleotides, the CDR3 is TGTGCCAGCAGCTTAAGGGGGGGCACTGGCTACACCTTC.

There are many counts of this clonotype. The chain has TRBV20-1 and TRBJ2-1, with D perhaps TRBD2 (6 bases). Germline V gene lookup returns CDR1 DFQATT and CDR2 SNEGSKA (reference sequence). Trimming took off 5 bases at V and 4 bases at J, with 9 bases between the two ends. CDR3 size: 12 residues. The CDR3 protein is CSAHREYNEQFF. The CDR3 bases are TGCAGTGCTCATCGGGAGTACAATGAGCAGTTCTTC.

This clonotype has a handful of counts. The chain links TRBV5-6 to TRBJ2-4; 8 bases line up with TRBD1. Per germline, CDR1 SGHDT and CDR2 YYEEEE. Trimming at V came to 4 bases and at J to 0 bases, leaving 6 bases not matched to a gene. This CDR3 contains 16 residues. This CDR3 is CASSLDRGLAKNIQYF. For the CDR3, the DNA is TGTGCCAGCAGCCTCGACAGGGGATTAGCCAAAAACATTCAGTACTTC.